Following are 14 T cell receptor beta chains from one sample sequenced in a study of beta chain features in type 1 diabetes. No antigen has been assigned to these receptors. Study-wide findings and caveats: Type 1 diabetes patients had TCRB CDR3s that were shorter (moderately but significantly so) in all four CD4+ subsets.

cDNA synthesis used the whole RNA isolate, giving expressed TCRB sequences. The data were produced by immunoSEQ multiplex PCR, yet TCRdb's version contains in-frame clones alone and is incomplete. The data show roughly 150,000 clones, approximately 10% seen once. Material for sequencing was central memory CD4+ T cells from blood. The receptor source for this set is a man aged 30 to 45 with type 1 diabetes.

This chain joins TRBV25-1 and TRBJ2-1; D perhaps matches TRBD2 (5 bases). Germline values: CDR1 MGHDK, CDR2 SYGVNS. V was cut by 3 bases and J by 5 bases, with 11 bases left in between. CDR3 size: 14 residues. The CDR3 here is CASSDRGSDNEQFF. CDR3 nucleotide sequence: TGTGCCAGCAGTGATCGAGGGAGTGACAATGAGCAGTTCTTC.

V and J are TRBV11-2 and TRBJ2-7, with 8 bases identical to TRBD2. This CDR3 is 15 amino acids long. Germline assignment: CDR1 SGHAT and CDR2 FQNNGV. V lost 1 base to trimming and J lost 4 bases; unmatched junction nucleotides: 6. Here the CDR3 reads CASSLVPTSGYEQYF. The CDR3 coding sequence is TGTGCCAGCAGCTTAGTCCCCACTAGCGGTTACGAGCAGTACTTC.

The DNA for the CDR3 is TGCGCCAGCAGTGATTGGAACGGAGCAACTAATGAAAAACTGTTTTTT. As protein: CASSDWNGATNEKLFF. The chain combines TRBV10-2 with TRBJ1-4; no clear D. Deletions cut 3 bases from V and 0 bases from J, with 11 bases between. Germline V CDR1 and CDR2: WSHSY, SAAADI. The CDR3 is 16 amino acids.

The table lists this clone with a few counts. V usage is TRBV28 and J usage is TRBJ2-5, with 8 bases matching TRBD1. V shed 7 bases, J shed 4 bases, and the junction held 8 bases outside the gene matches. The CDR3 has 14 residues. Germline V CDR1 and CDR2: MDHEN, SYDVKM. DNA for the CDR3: TGTGCCAGCAATACCCTACAGGGGGGAGAGACCCAGTACTTC. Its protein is CASNTLQGGETQYF.

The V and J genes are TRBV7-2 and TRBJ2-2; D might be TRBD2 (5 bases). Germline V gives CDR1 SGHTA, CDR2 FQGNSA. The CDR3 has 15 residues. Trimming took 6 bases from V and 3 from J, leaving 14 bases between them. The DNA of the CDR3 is TGTGCCAGCAGTACGGCGGGCGGGTACACCGGGGAGCTGTTTTTT. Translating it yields CASSTAGGYTGELFF.

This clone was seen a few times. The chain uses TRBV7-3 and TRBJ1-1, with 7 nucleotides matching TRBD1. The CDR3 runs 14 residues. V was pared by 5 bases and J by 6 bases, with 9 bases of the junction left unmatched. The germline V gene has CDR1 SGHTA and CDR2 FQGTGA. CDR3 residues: CASSRQGQGAEAFF. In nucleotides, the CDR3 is TGTGCCAGCAGCCGACAGGGCCAAGGGGCTGAAGCTTTCTTT.

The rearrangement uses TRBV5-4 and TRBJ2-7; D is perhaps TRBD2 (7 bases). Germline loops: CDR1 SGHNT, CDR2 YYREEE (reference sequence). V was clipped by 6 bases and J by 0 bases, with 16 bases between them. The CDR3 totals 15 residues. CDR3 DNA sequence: TGTGCCAGCAAAGGGGGGGGTGGCGGCTCCTACGAGCAGTACTTC. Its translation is CASKGGGGGSYEQYF. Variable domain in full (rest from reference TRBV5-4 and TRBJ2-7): ETGVTQSPTHLIKTRGQQVTLRCSSQSGHNTVSWYQQALGQGPQFIFQYYREEENGRGNFPPRFSGLQFPNYSSELNVNALELDDSALYLCASKGGGGGSYEQYFGPGTRLTVT.

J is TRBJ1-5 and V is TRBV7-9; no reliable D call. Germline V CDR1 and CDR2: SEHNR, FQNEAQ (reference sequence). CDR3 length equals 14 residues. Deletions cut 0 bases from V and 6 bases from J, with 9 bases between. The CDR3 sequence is CASSLAHEVQPQHF. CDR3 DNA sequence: TGTGCCAGCAGCTTAGCGCACGAGGTTCAGCCCCAGCATTTT.

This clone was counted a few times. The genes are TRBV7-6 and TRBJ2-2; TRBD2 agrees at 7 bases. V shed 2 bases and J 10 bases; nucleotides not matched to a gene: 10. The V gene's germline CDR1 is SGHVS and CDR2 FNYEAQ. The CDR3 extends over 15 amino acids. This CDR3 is CASSLKGGYIEELFF. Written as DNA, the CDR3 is TGTGCCAGCAGCTTAAAGGGAGGGTATATCGAGGAGCTGTTTTTT.

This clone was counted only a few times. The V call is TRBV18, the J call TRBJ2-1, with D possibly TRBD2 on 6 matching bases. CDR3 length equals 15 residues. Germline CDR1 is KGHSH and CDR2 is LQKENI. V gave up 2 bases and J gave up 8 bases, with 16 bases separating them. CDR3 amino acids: CASSPAGTRRDEQFF. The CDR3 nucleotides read TGTGCCAGCTCACCAGCCGGGACGAGGAGGGATGAGCAGTTCTTC.

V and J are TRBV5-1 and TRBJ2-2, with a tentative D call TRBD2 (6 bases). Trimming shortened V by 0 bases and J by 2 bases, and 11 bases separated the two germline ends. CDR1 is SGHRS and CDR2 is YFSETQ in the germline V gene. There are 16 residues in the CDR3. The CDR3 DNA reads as TGCGCCAGCAGCTTGGATCCAGCGGGTAACACCGGGGAGCTGTTTTTT. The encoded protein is CASSLDPAGNTGELFF. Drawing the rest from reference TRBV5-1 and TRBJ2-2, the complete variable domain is KAGVTQTPRYLIKTRGQQVTLSCSPISGHRSVSWYQQTPGQGLQFLFEYFSETQRNKGNFPGRFSGRQFSNSRSEMNVSTLELGDSALYLCASSLDPAGNTGELFFGEGSRLTVL.

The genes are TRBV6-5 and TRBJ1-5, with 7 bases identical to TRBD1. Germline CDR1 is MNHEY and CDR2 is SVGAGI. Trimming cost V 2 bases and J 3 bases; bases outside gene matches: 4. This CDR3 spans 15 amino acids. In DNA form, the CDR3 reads TGTGCCAGCAGTTACACGGGACAGACCAATCAGCCCCAGCATTTT. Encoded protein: CASSYTGQTNQPQHF.

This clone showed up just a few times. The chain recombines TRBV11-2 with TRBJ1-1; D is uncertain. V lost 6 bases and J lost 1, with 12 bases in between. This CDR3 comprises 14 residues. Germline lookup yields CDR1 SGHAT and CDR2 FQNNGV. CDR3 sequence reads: CASRQITENTEAFF. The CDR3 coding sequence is TGTGCCAGCAGACAAATAACAGAGAACACTGAAGCTTTCTTT.

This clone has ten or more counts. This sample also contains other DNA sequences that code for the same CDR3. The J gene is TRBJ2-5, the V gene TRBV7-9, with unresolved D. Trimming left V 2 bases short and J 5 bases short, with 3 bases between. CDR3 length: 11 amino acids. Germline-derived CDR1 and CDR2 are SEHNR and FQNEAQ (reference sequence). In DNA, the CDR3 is TGTGCCAGCAGCTTACAGGAGACCCAGTACTTC. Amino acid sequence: CASSLQETQYF. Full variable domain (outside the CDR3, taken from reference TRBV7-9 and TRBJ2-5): DTGVSQNPRHKITKRGQNVTFRCDPISEHNRLYWYRQTLGQGPEFLTYFQNEAQLEKSRLLSDRFSAERPKGSFSTLEIQRTEQGDSAMYLCASSLQETQYFGPGTRLLVL.